This T cell receptor (beta chain) originates from a study of identical twins. TCRdb processed the 5' RACE reads anew with MiXCR; each CDR3 protein has one entry. The data contain roughly 1.6 million distinct CDR3 sequences, roughly a third of them singletons. CDR3 length equals 13 residues. Per the germline V gene, CDR1 is LNHNV and CDR2 is YYDKDF (reference sequence). V was cut by 5 bases and J by 6 bases, with 11 bases left in between. V usage is TRBV15 and J usage is TRBJ2-1; D is unresolved. The TCR originated in a newborn girl in good health. Sequenced material: cord blood. CDR3 sequence reads: CATSPIHTNEQFF. CDR3 DNA: TGTGCCACCAGCCCGATACACACCAATGAGCAGTTCTTC.